The 20 T cell receptor beta chains listed next were all sequenced from one sample in a study of blood T cells in healthy people across ages. It was with a sample-barcoded 5' primer and a J-beta primer mix that a second PCR of roughly 7 to 12 cycles was run. Via MiXCR, TCRdb re-called the 5' RACE reads, giving one row per CDR3 protein. There are hundreds of thousands of distinct CDR3 sequences in the sample; roughly 21% occur only once, and around 3.4% lies in the top ten. The sequenced sample consisted of blood. The source of these receptors is a man in his 70s in good health.

V gene TRBV4-1 combines with J gene TRBJ2-3; D unclear. V shed 4 bases and J shed 3 bases, with 14 bases lying between them. The germline CDR1 and CDR2 sequences are MGHRA and YSYEKL. CDR3 length equals 15 residues. CDR3: CASSPEQIGTDTQYF. Here the CDR3 DNA reads TGCGCCAGCAGCCCCGAGCAAATCGGGACAGATACGCAGTATTTT.

This clonotype was observed a few times. This chain connects TRBV12-3 or TRBV12-4 to TRBJ2-7, with D possibly TRBD2 on 6 matching bases. CDR3 length: 16 residues. V gave up 3 bases and J gave up 4 bases, with 19 bases separating them. The chain's CDR3 is CASSFVAGLSSYEQYF. The CDR3 DNA follows: TGTGCCAGCAGTTTTGTCGCGGGACTGAGCTCTTACGAGCAGTACTTC.

For the CDR3, the DNA is TGCGCTGGCAGCCAAGACGGCAGAGATAATGAAAAACTGTTTTTT. This encodes CAGSQDGRDNEKLFF. V gene TRBV4-1 combines with J gene TRBJ1-4; D is uncertain. The CDR3 is made up of 15 amino acids. Germline lookup yields CDR1 MGHRA and CDR2 YSYEKL.

V and J are TRBV5-1 and TRBJ2-1; D call uncertain. The V end was cut by 0 bases, the J end by 0 bases, with 10 bases between. The length of the CDR3 is 16 residues. From germline, CDR1 is SGHRS and CDR2 YFSETQ. The CDR3 nucleotides are TGCGCCAGCAGCTTGGGCCAGATCCGCTCCTACAATGAGCAGTTCTTC. As protein: CASSLGQIRSYNEQFF.

A few counts support this clonotype. The gene calls are TRBV29-1 and TRBJ2-5; D is undetermined. Germline assignment: CDR1 SQVTM and CDR2 ANQGSEA. The CDR3 extends over 13 amino acids. Trimming took 5 bases from V and 4 from J, leaving 14 bases between them. The CDR3 sequence is CSVKDAGGETQYF. DNA for the CDR3: TGCAGCGTTAAGGACGCCGGTGGAGAGACCCAGTACTTC.

This clonotype was picked up a small number of times. The chain joins TRBV27 to TRBJ2-7; tentative D call: TRBD2 (6 bases). The CDR3 has 15 amino acids. Germline assignment: CDR1 MNHEY and CDR2 SMNVEV (reference sequence). The V end lost 6 bases, the J end lost 6 bases, and 21 bases lay between the germline ends. CDR3 region: CASRRLPSTSGEQYF. DNA of the CDR3: TGTGCCAGCAGGCGTCTTCCCTCGACTAGTGGCGAGCAGTACTTC.

V gene TRBV20-1 combines with J gene TRBJ2-1; D is ambiguous. Germline CDR1 DFQATT, CDR2 SNEGSKA (reference sequence). The CDR3 contains 14 residues. V was clipped by 3 bases and J by 7 bases, with 16 bases between them. CDR3 protein: CSASPGSLSNEQFF. The CDR3, as DNA: TGCAGTGCTAGCCCAGGATCACTATCTAATGAGCAGTTCTTC.

This clonotype was detected a few times. The chain uses TRBV10-3 and TRBJ2-1, with D unclear. V dropped 6 bases and J dropped 8 bases, with 11 bases sitting between them. Per the germline V gene, CDR1 is ENHRY and CDR2 is SYGVKD. This CDR3 is 12 amino acids long. The CDR3 DNA is TGTGCCATCAGCCAAGGATCGGATGAGCAGTTCTTC. It specifies CAISQGSDEQFF.

The gene calls are TRBV24-1 and TRBJ1-5; no clear D. Trimming left V 7 bases short and J 11 bases short, with 11 bases between. This CDR3 is built from 11 residues. CDR1 and CDR2 from the germline V gene are KGHDR and SFDVKD. The CDR3 sequence: CATRSPGAQHF. The CDR3 DNA follows: TGTGCCACCAGGTCCCCTGGGGCCCAGCATTTT.

This clonotype was counted a few times. The chain links TRBV12-5 to TRBJ2-5; 9 nucleotides line up with TRBD1. The end of the DNA is better explained by TRBJ2-7, so the J call may be wrong. Germline V gives CDR1 LGHNT, CDR2 FRNRAP. The CDR3 length is 15 residues. Written as DNA, the CDR3 is TGTGCTAGTGGTTTGAGAGGGACAGGGCTCTACGAGCAGTACTTC. Its protein is CASGLRGTGLYEQYF.

This clonotype was observed a few times. The chain couples TRBV20-1 to TRBJ2-1; D is possibly TRBD2 (6 bases). Trimming stripped 2 bases from V and 7 bases from J, with 15 bases between. Germline V gene sequence: CDR1 DFQATT, CDR2 SNEGSKA (reference sequence). The length of the CDR3 is 14 residues. CDR3 in amino acids: CSARMGEARNEQFF. As DNA, the CDR3 is TGCAGTGCTAGAATGGGGGAGGCTCGAAATGAGCAGTTCTTC.

The chain is built from TRBV5-1 and TRBJ1-2, with D hard to call. V was trimmed by 0 bases and J by 6 bases, leaving 9 bases between them. This CDR3 spans 13 amino acids. Per germline, CDR1 SGHRS and CDR2 YFSETQ. In DNA form, the CDR3 reads TGCGCCAGCAGCTTGGGCGGGGTTGATGGCTACACCTTC. Translation: CASSLGGVDGYTF.

This clonotype showed up just a few times. The genes are TRBV5-1 and TRBJ2-5, with TRBD2 identical over 7 bases. The CDR3 has 16 residues. CDR1 SGHRS and CDR2 YFSETQ come from the germline V gene. V gave up 4 bases and J gave up 2 bases; unmatched junction bases: 11. CDR3 loop: CASSGGTGGYQETQYF. In DNA form, the CDR3 reads TGCGCCAGCAGCGGGGGTACGGGAGGATATCAAGAGACCCAGTACTTC.

This clonotype has a handful of counts. The V gene is TRBV2, the J gene TRBJ1-4; 8 bases match TRBD1. The CDR3 is 14 amino acids. V lost 7 bases to trimming and J lost 8 bases; unmatched junction nucleotides: 9. CDR1 is SNHLY, CDR2 FYNNEI, per germline. This chain's CDR3 is CASTRTGKEEKLFF. The CDR3 region has the DNA TGTGCCAGCACTCGGACAGGGAAGGAAGAAAAACTGTTTTTT.

In its sample, this clonotype was seen many times. The genes are TRBV6-4 and TRBJ2-1; 7 bases fit TRBD2. The CDR3 contains 15 residues. The germline gives CDR1 MRHNA, CDR2 SNTAGT. Trimming took 3 bases from V and 3 from J; bases not matched to a gene: 5. The CDR3 reads CASSEVRGGYNEQFF. The CDR3 nucleotides read TGTGCCAGCAGTGAAGTTCGCGGGGGCTACAATGAGCAGTTCTTC.

The chain joins TRBV7-2 to TRBJ2-7, with 11 bases aligning to TRBD2. The CDR3 extends over 15 amino acids. CDR1 is SGHTA, CDR2 FQGNSA, per germline. The V segment lost 1 base and the J segment 4 bases; nucleotides outside the gene matches: 3. The CDR3 sequence: CASSLEGLAAYEQYV. CDR3 in DNA: TGTGCCAGCAGCTTAGAGGGACTAGCGGCGTACGAGCAGTACGTC.

A few counts support this clonotype. This chain uses TRBV5-1 with TRBJ2-3; the D gene is possibly TRBD2 (6 bases). Germline V CDR1 and CDR2: SGHRS, YFSETQ. Trimming left V 3 bases short and J 3 bases short, with 17 bases between. The CDR3 runs 16 residues. DNA of the CDR3: TGCGCCAGCAGCTCCGGGGCGGGAACCGGGACAGATACGCAGTATTTT. It is translated as CASSSGAGTGTDTQYF. Full variable domain (rest looked up from reference TRBV5-1 and TRBJ2-3): KAGVTQTPRYLIKTRGQQVTLSCSPISGHRSVSWYQQTPGQGLQFLFEYFSETQRNKGNFPGRFSGRQFSNSRSEMNVSTLELGDSALYLCASSSGAGTGTDTQYFGPGTRLTVL.

The J gene is TRBJ1-3, the V gene TRBV20-1, with unresolved D. CDR3 length equals 13 residues. Per germline, CDR1 DFQATT and CDR2 SNEGSKA (reference sequence). Trimming took 4 bases from V and 0 from J, leaving 7 bases between them. CDR3 amino acids: CSAIVNSGNTIYF. CDR3 bases: TGCAGTGCTATAGTGAACTCTGGAAACACCATATATTTT.

There are a few counts of this clonotype. The chain has TRBV20-1 and TRBJ1-2, with D unresolved. The CDR3 runs 15 residues. V was trimmed by 0 bases and J by 3 bases, leaving 14 bases between them. Germline V gene sequence: CDR1 DFQATT, CDR2 SNEGSKA (reference sequence). CDR3 in DNA: TGCAGTGCTAGAGACCCGGCGGTGGCCTACTATGGCTACACCTTC. Its protein product is CSARDPAVAYYGYTF.

This clonotype has a handful of counts. This sequence joins TRBV6-5 and TRBJ2-5; D may be TRBD2 (6 bases). The DNA end is a closer match to TRBJ2-7, so the J assignment may be wrong. The CDR3 contains 14 residues. Germline values: CDR1 MNHEY, CDR2 SVGAGI. The CDR3 nucleotides read TGTGCCAGCAGTTTGGGAGGCACCAACTACGAGCAGTACTTC. It yields the protein CASSLGGTNYEQYF.